Listed here is a single T cell receptor (beta chain). Its antigen is unidentified. The sample belongs to a study of cytomegalovirus exposure and HLA in healthy donors. General observations from the study: TCR beta chains numbering 150 to 200 were designated cytomegalovirus-associated. The finding came from a later analysis; first-cohort TCR clusters tended to co-occur in the 95 to 150 validation repertoires.

There are 15 residues in the CDR3. CDR1 and CDR2 (germline): MNHEY, SMNVEV (reference sequence). Trimming cost V 6 bases and J 6 bases; bases outside gene matches: 11. Clones were read by immunoSEQ multiplex PCR, and TCRdb kept only the in-frame ones, dropping some. The sample contains 200,000 to 250,000 clones, 85% to 90% of which appear only once. The receptor comes from a man between 18 and 35 years old in good health and CMV-seronegative. The chain links TRBV27 to TRBJ2-7, with 10 bases lining up with TRBD1. Source material: PBMCs. The CDR3 is CASRSVGTGEGEQYF. The CDR3, as DNA: TGTGCCAGCAGGTCGGTCGGGACAGGGGAGGGCGAGCAGTACTTC.